Only a few counts were recorded for the clone carrying this T cell receptor beta chain. No antigen is known for it. This entry comes from a study of T cell repertoires in cytomegalovirus infection. Study-wide findings and caveats: Identification of carriers of CMV plus the relevant HLA was achieved through cumulative public TCR beta family frequency.

CDR3 length: 15 amino acids. Germline loops: CDR1 SNHLY, CDR2 FYNNEI. Trimming removed 1 base at V and 7 bases at J, with 11 bases between. TCRdb processed the reads anew with MiXCR; each CDR3 protein has one entry. The table includes around 200,000 distinct CDR3 sequences, roughly 15% detected once. The V and J genes are TRBV2 and TRBJ1-6; D is unresolved. Input material: CD8+ T cells from PBMCs. The sequence came from a human donor in good health (CMV status not recorded). Some clones in this sample may be carry-over from other donors' samples. The CDR3 region is CASSEGLHSNSPLHF. Here the CDR3 DNA reads TGTGCCAGCAGTGAAGGTCTACATTCCAATTCACCCCTCCACTTT.